The entry below describes one TCR beta chain. It has no known antigen specificity. Per-nucleotide qualities are absent, and no much larger clonotype sits a single base away. This sample stems from a study of cytomegalovirus exposure and HLA in healthy donors (dated by TCRdb to about 2017). Describing the broader study: According to an earlier analysis of 550 to 700 of the donors, about 170 million T cells yielded 100 million or so unique TCR beta sequences and approximately 280 Gb of sequence data. Rather than using new phenotypic data, the later analysis identified candidate immune exposures from TCR beta sequences and from how often those sequences occurred across donors. Typing coverage differed by locus: A, B, C, DRB1 and DQB1 were typed in roughly 620-640 donors, DQA1 in roughly 500, DPA1 in around 610, and DPB1 in just under 490. The aim of the study was to test whether cataloging public T cell receptors could identify signatures of past pathogen exposure. The T cell repertoires of about 700 subjects were profiled by immunosequencing and related to cytomegalovirus serostatus. To predict cytomegalovirus infection status, the study brought together high-throughput TCR immunosequencing, statistical association of individual TCRs with disease status, and machine learning. Approximately 310 gigabases of sequencing data and 70 million to 100 million unique TCR sequences were included in an early release covering about 700 HLA-typed donors. All discovery cohort repertoires had been generated using a single sequencing platform. Donor age, sex, ethnicity and CMV serostatus were collected together with the repertoire data. A later genetic analysis took genome-wide SNP genotypes for about 60% of the roughly 670 donors and used that subset as a discovery cohort. Among around 400 genotyped donors of the cohort, an average of approximately 240,000 unique TCR beta nucleotide sequences was sequenced per donor, of which roughly 17% were non-productive. Besides the first cohort of around 700 subjects, a separate validation cohort made up of around 120 different subjects was used. Of the approximately 400 genotyped donors, about 80% fell in the genetic ancestry cluster associated with self-reported Caucasian donors. Roughly 5 DR-DQ haplotypes were handled as single units for association and clustering, since linkage in the cohort was strong. HLA typing covered class I and class II loci at four-digit resolution. To study patterns of TCR occurrence, a later analysis re-analyzed previously published TCR beta repertoires from 500 to 850 donors and added high-resolution HLA genotyping. To decide whether each TCR beta V gene segment behaved as functional or pseudogenic, an earlier analysis of some 570 of the donors relied on high-throughput TCR beta sequencing.

The cohort comprised several hundred healthy bone marrow donors. At the time of sampling, all cohort members were nominally healthy, though unrecorded immune exposures were likely present. The donor was CMV seropositive and was included in the group of 289 seropositive cohort members. A peripheral blood sample was collected from each donor, and TCR beta sequencing was performed on peripheral blood mononuclear cells. Genomic DNA extraction from the blood cell samples was performed with the Qiagen DNeasy Blood Extraction Kit. The CDR3 sequence holds 16 residues, the cysteine and phenylalanine included. Here the CDR3 DNA is all that survives: 48 bases in frame from base 1. As encoded in the germline V gene, CDR1 is MDHEN while CDR2 is SYDVKM. Cut back by 5 bases and 2 bases, the V and J ends lie 16 bases apart. Receptors were amplified or captured by the immunoSEQ multiplex PCR assay. For the multiplex PCR, a mixture combining 60 forward primers for TCR Vbeta segments and 13 reverse primers for TCR Jbeta segments was used. Amplification of the CDR3 region of rearranged TCR beta genes was performed with a multiplex PCR assay on genomic DNA. The Illumina HiSeq System was used to sequence the amplified TCR beta libraries as 87-base-pair reads. In the authors' own workflow: A later analysis counted approximately 74 million unique TCR beta chains across the roughly 700 repertoires, and around 12 million of these chains were shared by at least two donors. Raw reads were error-corrected and collapsed into unique sequences with a nearest-neighbor algorithm that merged closely related sequences to remove PCR and sequencing errors. CDR3 sequences were aligned to IMGT reference sequences to assign V, D and J gene segments. Each retained sequence needed at least a six-nucleotide match to both a V gene segment and a J gene segment. Rearrangements were classified as productive when the CDR3 lacked stop codons and remained in frame with V and J, and all other rearrangements were classified as non-productive. CDR3 was defined by IMGT convention, running from the second conserved V-encoded cysteine to the conserved J-encoded phenylalanine. In an earlier analysis of approximately 590 of the donors, sequences lacking an unambiguous match to a single V gene segment were excluded. An earlier analysis of a few hundred of the donors classified V segments as functional when productive rearrangements were above 56.7% and as segregating when the standard deviation between donors was above 5%. A statistical classification framework was developed to diagnose cytomegalovirus status using the catalog of TCR beta chain sequences. In a later analysis, TCR nucleotide sequences were compared against IMGT/GENE-DB human TR gene sequences so that V and J genes could be assigned. The TCRdist pipeline was used in a later analysis to assign CDR3 sequences and most-parsimonious VDJ recombination scenarios. In a later analysis, each TCR beta chain was defined by its CDR3 amino acid sequence together with its V-gene family, and reads without a unique V-gene family were excluded. In a later analysis, fewer than 600 highly shared, low-generation-probability nucleotide sequences were removed to address suspected cross-contamination and a sequencing artifact. In a later analysis, a clonal expansion index was calculated for each public chain from normalized within-repertoire ranks of inferred template counts. In a later analysis, generation probabilities were computed with a VDJ recombination model fitted to out-of-frame rearrangements, and the resulting probabilities were checked against IGoR. Hypergeometric tests were used in a later analysis to score TCR-TCR, TCR-HLA and TCR-CMV co-occurrence, with a repertoire-size bias correction applied to the TCR pairs. To estimate false discovery rates, a later analysis permuted the HLA or CMV assignments 20 times. In a later analysis, co-occurring TCRs were grouped using DBSCAN, with TCRdist sequence similarity added in when clustering inside HLA-allele-positive subsets. Repertoires with fewer than 30,000 or more than 120,000 public chains, plus five repertoires with anomalous nucleotide sharing, were excluded from co-occurrence clustering. Imported from immuneACCESS, the table was reduced by TCRdb to in-frame sequences with V and J called. These copies leave out some clones; in studies compared against another copy, an unresolved V gene accounts for under half, and the cause of the remainder is not known. From that table come the V and J calls and clone size; the DNA was used to work out D and trimming. The sample table contains under 130,000 clones; only one count was recorded for roughly 12% of them. Of the sample, approximately 15% is held by the ten largest clones.

The full study reports these points: In a later analysis, HLA-associated TCR beta chains showed more clonal expansion and lower generation probabilities than non-associated chains that were equally common. Sequencing depth was assumed to be roughly uniform across donors in the presence/absence analyses, though that assumption may not hold. Compared with the approximately 600-donor mean, donors in an Asian-associated ancestry cluster had fewer N-insertions in productive TCRs, according to a later genetic analysis. Assigning TCR associations to individual alleles was difficult when HLA alleles, especially DR and DQ, strongly co-occurred. For the cohort, immune exposure information was limited to CMV serostatus. According to the authors, the approach could potentially be generalized to other disease states and immunological phenotypes. Several of the top co-occurrence clusters appeared to be linked to parvovirus B19, influenza, CMV and Epstein-Barr virus, according to a later analysis. Some IMGT-functional V segments, including TRBV6-2 and TRBV6-3, could not be distinguished by the 87-base-pair reads and were therefore excluded. The earlier analysis of around 600 of the donors excluded seventeen rarely observed V segments, including chromosome 9 orphons, because counts were too low. The study listed 164 TCR beta chains as associated with cytomegalovirus. A few of the identified cytomegalovirus-associated TCR beta chains were confirmed in vitro to be specific for cytomegalovirus antigens. Linkage disequilibrium might explain the correlated functional status among segregating V segments, but an unknown experimental factor could not be ruled out. An association between a missense DCLRE1C variant and V-gene and J-gene trimming of TCR beta chains was found in a later genetic analysis and replicated in an independent cohort. Most TCR sequences were seen in very few donors, while some public TCRs were found in many individuals. Cytomegalovirus status was reported to be diagnosed by the classifier with high specificity and sensitivity in both the original and validation cohorts. Specific HLA alleles were associated with over 15,000 TCR beta sequences at a false discovery rate of 0.05 in a later analysis. In a later analysis, the rate of TCR association differed among HLA loci, with DRB1 alleles having the most associated TCRs and HLA-C alleles having the fewest. In a later analysis, most CMV-associated TCR beta chains were found to appear HLA-restricted, with HLA associations seemingly driven largely by CMV exposure. Broadly in line with IMGT annotations, most TCR beta V segments showed up in productive rearrangements about 90% or about 30% of the time in an earlier analysis of several hundred of the donors. Because HLA typing was missing for some donors at each locus, association tests included only the typed subset. A group of highly shared sequence variants was considered likely to be a technical artifact of the sequencing pipeline. The cohort was sequenced for TCR beta chains only, and without alpha or paired-chain data the features that could be detected were limited. A further reported finding was that TCR beta sequences accurately predicted the HLA-A and HLA-B alleles for most subjects in the first cohort.

The sequence was collected from a man in his forties in good health and CMV-seropositive. The rearranged chain carries TRBV28 and TRBJ1-5, with a tentative D gene TRBD1 over 5 matching bases. Sequencing used PBMCs. The DNA sequence reads TGTGCCAGCAGTCCGAAAAAGGGGTTTGGCAATCAGCCCCAGCATTTT. Its protein reads: CASSPKKGFGNQPQHF. The full variable domain, completed from the reference TRBV28 and TRBJ1-5 proteins outside the CDR3, reads DVKVTQSSRYLVKRTGEKVFLECVQDMDHENMFWYRQDPGLGLRLIYFSYDVKMKEKGDIPEGYSVSREKKERFSLILESASTNQTSMYLCASSPKKGFGNQPQHFGDGTRLSIL.